Listed below are T cell receptor beta chains from one sample, sequenced in a study of blood T cells in healthy people across ages. TCRdb re-analysed the 5' RACE reads in MiXCR, keeping a single row per CDR3 protein. The table shows roughly 1,500,000 distinct CDR3 sequences, with about 31% occurring only once. The sample taken for sequencing was blood. All receptors come from a woman in her 30s in good health. CDR3s include the opening cysteine and the closing phenylalanine or tryptophan.

j_gene | len | v_gene | CDR3aa
TRBJ2-7 | 13 | TRBV20-1 | CSASGGPHYEQYF
TRBJ2-3 | 15 | TRBV5-1 | CASSLALVGQDTQYF
TRBJ1-4 | 16 | TRBV19 | CASRRAGGATNEKLFF
TRBJ1-3 | 15 | TRBV4-2 | CASSPVEGSGNTIYF
TRBJ2-2 | 17 | TRBV28 | CASGALAGGPNTGELFF
TRBJ2-5 | 17 | TRBV4-1 | CASSKGPGERGLQTQYF
TRBJ1-5 | 18 | TRBV4-1 | CASSPSGQSAVFSQPQHF
TRBJ2-5 | 15 | TRBV6-2/TRBV6-3 | CASLSGGATQETQYF
TRBJ2-1 | 13 | TRBV12-5 | CASGLVGGGRQFF
TRBJ1-2 | 15 | TRBV28 | CASRLQGATIYGYTF
TRBJ2-1 | 14 | TRBV5-1 | CASGSAGTYNEQFF
TRBJ2-2 | 12 | TRBV29-1 | CSVEEGAGELFF
TRBJ2-6 | 15 | TRBV7-9 | CASGNRDTGANVLTF
TRBJ2-1 | 15 | TRBV6-6 | CASSSRGGASNEQFF
TRBJ2-5 | 16 | TRBV7-2 | CASSSKSGGQRETQYF
TRBJ1-1 | 14 | TRBV4-1 | CASSLVGPNTKAFF
TRBJ2-3 | 16 | TRBV29-1 | CSVEHWGIVPTDTQYF
TRBJ2-3 | 17 | TRBV10-3 | CAISGGRNQPSTDTQYF
TRBJ2-1 | 14 | TRBV11-3 | CASSSSTGESEQFF
TRBJ2-7 | 13 | TRBV3-1 | CASSQSRAYEQYF
TRBJ1-1 | 14 | TRBV9 | CASSVGPQHTEAFF
TRBJ1-2 | 15 | TRBV27 | CASSFTGTANYGYTF
TRBJ2-1 | 13 | TRBV6-1 | CASSEVAFIEQFF
TRBJ2-1 | 12 | TRBV14 | CASSQDQAEQFF
TRBJ2-7 | 17 | TRBV4-1 | CASSQEDRRSVTGEQYF
TRBJ2-7 | 14 | TRBV9 | CASSVGTADYEQYF
TRBJ2-1 | 15 | TRBV5-8 | CASSSGVKGYNEQFF
TRBJ2-1 | 17 | TRBV27 | CASSLEAGALGYNEQFF